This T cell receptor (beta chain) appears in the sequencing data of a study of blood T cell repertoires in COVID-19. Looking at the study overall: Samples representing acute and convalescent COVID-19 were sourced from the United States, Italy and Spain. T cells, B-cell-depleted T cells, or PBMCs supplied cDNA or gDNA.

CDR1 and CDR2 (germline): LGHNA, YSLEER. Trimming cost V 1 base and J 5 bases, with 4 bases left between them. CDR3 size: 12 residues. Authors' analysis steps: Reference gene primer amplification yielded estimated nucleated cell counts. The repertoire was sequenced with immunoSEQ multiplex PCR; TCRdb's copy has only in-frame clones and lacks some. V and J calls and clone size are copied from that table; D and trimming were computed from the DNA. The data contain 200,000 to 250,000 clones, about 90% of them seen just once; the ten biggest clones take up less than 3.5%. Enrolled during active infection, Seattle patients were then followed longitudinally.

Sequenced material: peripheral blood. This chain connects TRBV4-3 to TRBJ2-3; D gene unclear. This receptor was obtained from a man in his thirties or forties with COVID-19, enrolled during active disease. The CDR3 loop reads CASSQGRDTQYF. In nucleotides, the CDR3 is TGCGCCAGCAGCCAAGGCAGAGATACGCAGTATTTT.